Reported below is one TCR beta chain. These data originate in a study of cytomegalovirus exposure and HLA in healthy donors. Donors were drawn from the approximately 120-subject validation cohort, separate from the roughly 700-subject first cohort. The CDR3 is 14 residues long. Germline values: CDR1 MGHRA, CDR2 YSYEKL. V was shortened by 6 bases and J by 10 bases, with 16 bases between the two germline ends. Data came from immunoSEQ multiplex PCR; TCRdb stores just in-frame clones and leaves some out. The sample includes 150,000 to 200,000 clones, roughly 85% seen only once; the top ten take approximately 15%.

Sequenced material: PBMCs. This chain links TRBV4-1 with TRBJ1-6; TRBD1 might be the D (5 bases). This receptor was obtained from a man aged 18 to 29 in good health and CMV-seropositive. DNA of the CDR3: TGCGCCAGCAGTCGAGTAGGGGAGGAATCACCCCTCCACTTT. This translates into CASSRVGEESPLHF.